This T cell receptor beta chain was found in a study of blood T cell repertoires in COVID-19. About the study: Sample material is recorded as cDNA or gDNA derived from T cells, B-cell-depleted T cells, or PBMCs.

Enrollees, 18 to 89 years old, lived in approximately 25 US areas. The CDR3 totals 18 residues. In germline, CDR1 is LGHDT, CDR2 YNNKEL (reference sequence). J gave up 2 bases and V 2 bases, and 9 bases lay outside the gene matches. This table comes from immunoSEQ multiplex PCR, and its TCRdb copy is limited to in-frame clones, with some not included. The sample holds roughly 280,000 clones, 75% to 90% seen once. The source material was PBMCs or T cells enriched from blood (not recorded which). This chain uses TRBV3-1 (or the pseudogene TRBV3-2) with TRBJ1-2; 12 nucleotides line up with TRBD1. This clonotype was obtained from a woman under 30 who had recovered from COVID-19. This CDR3 reads CASSQQGQGALRNYGYTF. CDR3 bases: TGTGCCAGCAGCCAACAGGGACAGGGGGCCTTGAGGAACTATGGCTACACCTTC.